The 20 T cell receptor beta chains given below trace back to one sample, sequenced in a study of cytomegalovirus exposure and HLA in healthy donors. Primers for the PCR totalled 60 Vbeta and 13 Jbeta. Repertoires were generated with immunoSEQ multiplex PCR, while TCRdb's copy carries only in-frame clones and drops some. The sample shows 82,000 or so clones, 9.5% to 13% of them seen only once. The sequenced sample consisted of PBMCs. The origin of the receptors is a man aged 60-69 years in good health and CMV-seropositive.

This clone has more than one count but fewer than ten. The chain combines TRBV19 with TRBJ1-2; 11 positions agree with TRBD1. CDR3 length: 17 residues. The germline V gene has CDR1 LNHDA and CDR2 SQIVND (reference sequence). The V segment lost 4 bases and the J segment 0 bases; nucleotides outside the gene matches: 7. The CDR3 DNA is TGTGCCAGTAGTACCCGGGACAGGGGGAGAGCTAACTATGGCTACACCTTC. Amino acids: CASSTRDRGRANYGYTF.

This clone was observed a handful of times. The V gene is TRBV7-3, the J gene TRBJ2-1; D possibly corresponds to TRBD2 (5 bases). This CDR3 has 16 amino acids. CDR1 is SGHTA and CDR2 is FQGTGA in the germline V gene. Trimming removed 4 bases from V and 5 bases from J, with 18 bases in between. The CDR3, as DNA: TGTGCCAGCAGCTATGGCTCAGGCCCAGCGGACAATGAGCAGTTCTTC. Translating it yields CASSYGSGPADNEQFF.

The table lists this clone with a few counts. The V call is TRBV5-5, the J call TRBJ1-3; TRBD1 is a possible D gene (5 bases). Germline values: CDR1 SGHKS, CDR2 YYEKEE (reference sequence). CDR3 size: 15 residues. V was shortened by 4 bases and J by 0 bases, with 11 bases between the two germline ends. The CDR3 sequence is CASSPGLLSGNTIYF. The CDR3 DNA reads as TGTGCCAGCAGCCCGGGACTCCTCTCTGGAAACACCATATATTTT.

This clone appeared a few times. The chain couples TRBV5-1 to TRBJ2-6; weak D call: TRBD1 (6 bases). Looked up from germline, CDR1 is SGHRS and CDR2 is YFSETQ. There are 19 residues in the CDR3. V lost 0 bases and J lost 4, with 20 bases in between. CDR3: CASSLAGAPTSGGANVLTF. CDR3 nucleotide sequence: TGCGCCAGCAGCTTGGCAGGGGCCCCTACTTCGGGCGGGGCCAACGTCCTGACTTTC.

This sequence joins TRBV7-9 and TRBJ2-2, with a tentative D call TRBD2 (5 bases). This CDR3 has 15 amino acids. CDR1 and CDR2 from the germline V gene are SEHNR and FQNEAQ (reference sequence). V lost 4 bases and J lost 2, with 11 bases in between. The CDR3 DNA reads TGTGCCAGCAGCTGGGGAGCCTCCAACACCGGGGAGCTGTTTTTT. Its protein product is CASSWGASNTGELFF.

The V call is TRBV7-7, the J call TRBJ2-2, with D possibly being TRBD2 (5 bases). Per the germline V gene, CDR1 is SSHAT and CDR2 is FNYEAQ (reference sequence). CDR3 size: 14 residues. In DNA, the CDR3 is TGTGCTAGCTCCTGGCGGGCGACCACCGGGGAGCTGTTTTTT. As protein: CASSWRATTGELFF.

This clone was detected only a few times. An end of the junction does not agree with germline; a read error may underlie this. The rearrangement joins TRBV7-3 to TRBJ2-1; no reliable D call. There are 11 residues in the CDR3. Germline CDR1 and CDR2: SGHTA and FQGTGA. The DNA for the CDR3 is TGTGCCAGCAGCTCCAACAATGAGCAGTTCTTC. Its protein is CASSSNNEQFF.

In this sample, this clone turned up a few times. This chain uses TRBV6-5 with TRBJ2-7; 7 bases are a match to TRBD2. The germline gives CDR1 MNHEY, CDR2 SVGAGI. The CDR3 is made up of 14 amino acids. V trimming: 0 bases; J trimming: 4 bases; junction bases outside the gene matches: 3. Here the CDR3 DNA reads TGTGCCAGCAGTTACTCGAGCGGGGTATACGAGCAGTACGTC. It codes for CASSYSSGVYEQYV.

V and J are TRBV27 and TRBJ2-6; no firm D call. The CDR3 contains 12 residues. The germline V gene has CDR1 MNHEY and CDR2 SMNVEV (reference sequence). Trimming shortened V by 8 bases and J by 2 bases, and 4 bases separated the two germline ends. The CDR3 DNA reads TGTGCCAGCCCGGCTGGGGCCAACGTCCTGACTTTC. Protein sequence: CASPAGANVLTF.

There are a few counts of this clone. The chain has TRBV27 and TRBJ2-5, with 10 bases fitting TRBD1. Germline V lookup: CDR1 MNHEY, CDR2 SMNVEV (reference sequence). The CDR3 is 14 amino acids. V was pared by 6 bases and J by 4 bases, with 5 bases of the junction left unmatched. The CDR3 protein is CASRLGTGAETQYF. DNA for the CDR3: TGTGCCAGCAGACTCGGGACAGGGGCAGAGACCCAGTACTTC.

This clone was detected a few times. The chain joins TRBV2 to TRBJ2-3; 10 positions agree with TRBD1. There are 18 residues in the CDR3. V lost 3 bases and J lost 0; bases outside the gene matches: 9. The germline gives CDR1 SNHLY, CDR2 FYNNEI. The CDR3 DNA reads TGTGCCAGCAGTGATGGGACAGGGGCGAGACAAAGCACAGATACGCAGTATTTT. Residues: CASSDGTGARQSTDTQYF. The entire variable domain, with the rest obtained from reference TRBV2 and TRBJ2-3, is as follows: EPEVTQTPSHQVTQMGQEVILRCVPISNHLYFYWYRQILGQKVEFLVSFYNNEISEKSEIFDDQFSVERPDGSNFTLKIRSTKLEDSAMYFCASSDGTGARQSTDTQYFGPGTRLTVL.

This clone has only a few counts. This chain joins TRBV9 and TRBJ2-5, with D possibly TRBD1 on 6 matching bases. The CDR3 is 14 amino acids. The germline CDR1 and CDR2 sequences are SGDLS and YYNGEE. Trimming removed 4 bases at V and 1 base at J, with 11 bases between. In nucleotides, the CDR3 is TGTGCCAGCAGCTGGACAGCCAGCCAAGAGACCCAGTACTTC. It yields the protein CASSWTASQETQYF.

This clone was seen a handful of times. In DNA form, the CDR3 reads TGTGCCAGCAGCCTGACAGGGGGCGGGGGGCCCATGAACACTGAAGCTTTCTTT. Translating gives CASSLTGGGGPMNTEAFF. V is TRBV28 and J is TRBJ1-1, with TRBD1 matching over 10 bases. CDR1 is MDHEN and CDR2 is SYDVKM in the germline V gene. V lost 6 bases, J lost 0 bases, and 13 bases stayed unmatched. This CDR3 region has 18 residues.

This clone has only a few counts. The chain recombines TRBV4-2 with TRBJ2-3, with 11 nucleotides matching TRBD2. Trimming took 4 bases from V and 11 from J; bases not matched to a gene: 14. The CDR3 length is 16 residues. Germline V lookup: CDR1 LGHNA, CDR2 YNFKEQ. The CDR3 region has the DNA TGTGCCAGCAGCCTTCTAGCGGGGGGCCCGGTAGAGGGGCAGTATTTT. This translates into CASSLLAGGPVEGQYF.

This clone was counted a few times. The V gene is TRBV7-2, the J gene TRBJ2-2; D might be TRBD1 (6 bases). The V end was cut by 1 base, the J end by 7 bases, with 13 bases between. The CDR3 contains 15 residues. The germline V gene encodes CDR1 SGHTA and CDR2 FQGNSA. The CDR3 DNA sequence: TGTGCCAGCAGCTTAGTTCCAGGGGCCGGCGGGGAGCTGTTTTTT. The encoded protein is CASSLVPGAGGELFF. The variable domain in full, with the rest retrieved from reference TRBV7-2 and TRBJ2-2, is GAGVSQSPSNKVTEKGKDVELRCDPISGHTALYWYRQSLGQGLEFLIYFQGNSAPDKSGLPSDRFSAERTGGSVSTLTIQRTQQEDSAVYLCASSLVPGAGGELFFGEGSRLTVL.

This clone was seen more than once but under ten times. The rearrangement joins TRBV29-1 to TRBJ2-3; 7 positions agree with TRBD1. Germline V gives CDR1 SQVTM, CDR2 ANQGSEA. V trimming: 3 bases; J trimming: 1 base; junction bases outside the gene matches: 7. There are 15 residues in the CDR3. The CDR3: CSVDTTGSGTDTQYF. The CDR3 DNA sequence: TGCAGCGTTGACACGACAGGGTCGGGCACAGATACGCAGTATTTT.

This chain uses TRBV28 with TRBJ2-5; possibly TRBD1 for D (6 bases). Germline lookup yields CDR1 MDHEN and CDR2 SYDVKM. Trimming took 6 bases from V and 5 from J, leaving 19 bases between them. The CDR3 has 15 amino acids. The CDR3 coding sequence is TGTGCCAGCAGCACCGTGAGACAGGCGCGGGAGACCCAGTACTTC. Its protein product is CASSTVRQARETQYF.

The genes are TRBV6-5 and TRBJ1-1, with TRBD1 matching 8 bases. Germline V CDR1 and CDR2: MNHEY, SVGAGI. Trimming cost V 4 bases and J 7 bases; bases outside gene matches: 5. This CDR3 is built from 13 residues. Here the CDR3 DNA reads TGTGCCAGCAGTTTCGGGACAGGAATTGAAGCTTTCTTT. As protein: CASSFGTGIEAFF.

The sample holds a few counts of this clone. The V call is TRBV5-4, the J call TRBJ1-1; D is unresolved. The CDR3 totals 14 residues. Germline lookup yields CDR1 SGHNT and CDR2 YYREEE (reference sequence). V was cut by 0 bases and J by 5 bases, with 11 bases left in between. The CDR3 coding sequence is TGTGCCAGCAGCTTGGCCTTCGGGGTTACTGAAGCTTTCTTT. Its protein product is CASSLAFGVTEAFF.

V is TRBV28 and J is TRBJ2-3, with 9 bases lining up with TRBD2. The J segment lost 2 bases and the V segment lost 4 bases, leaving 10 bases of the junction unmatched. Germline-derived CDR1 and CDR2 are MDHEN and SYDVKM. This CDR3 is 17 amino acids long. CDR3 coding DNA: TGTGCCAGCAGTTATATTCAGCGGGAGGTTTCCACAGATACGCAGTATTTT. It specifies CASSYIQREVSTDTQYF.